This T cell receptor beta chain was recovered during a study of T cells in tuberculosis. General study results and limits: Smaller distances to GMM-specific TCRs suggested their expansion in active tuberculosis. Shorter CDR3-alpha in active tuberculosis partly drove smaller distances.

Profiling relied on immunoSEQ multiplex PCR, and the TCRdb table lists in-frame clones only, not all of them. The data show tens of thousands of clones, approximately 97% seen once. Concerning this clone itself: Its antigen is not known.

Trimming removed 0 bases at V and 1 base at J, with 6 bases between. CDR1 and CDR2 from the germline V gene are SGHTA and FQGNSA. The CDR3 runs 15 residues. Adolescents were screened for latent TB by skin test and IGRA. Each clinical donor contributed on average roughly 90,000 T cells from unsorted cryopreserved PBMC. The rearrangement joins TRBV7-2 to TRBJ2-2; D perhaps matches TRBD1 (5 bases). The sample was PBMCs. The receptor was isolated from a donor aged 5-35 years with latent tuberculosis or without tuberculosis infection. In nucleotides, the CDR3 is TGTGCCAGCAGCTTAGCTAGGGGGAACACCGGGGAGCTGTTTTTT. This encodes CASSLARGNTGELFF.